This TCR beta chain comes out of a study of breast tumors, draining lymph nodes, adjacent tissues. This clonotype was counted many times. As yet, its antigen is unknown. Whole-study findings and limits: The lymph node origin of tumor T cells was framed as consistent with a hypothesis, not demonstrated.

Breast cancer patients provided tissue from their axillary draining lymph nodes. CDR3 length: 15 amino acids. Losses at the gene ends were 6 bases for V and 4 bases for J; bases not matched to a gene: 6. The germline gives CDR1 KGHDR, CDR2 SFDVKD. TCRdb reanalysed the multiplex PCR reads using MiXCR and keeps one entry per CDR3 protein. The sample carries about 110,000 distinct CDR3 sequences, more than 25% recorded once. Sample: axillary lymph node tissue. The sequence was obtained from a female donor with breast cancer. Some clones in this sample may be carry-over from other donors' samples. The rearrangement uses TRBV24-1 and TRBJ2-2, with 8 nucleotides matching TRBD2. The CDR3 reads CATSRGGSGTGELFF. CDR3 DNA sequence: TGTGCCACCAGTCGGGGGGGTTCAGGCACCGGGGAGCTGTTTTTT.